Listed below are T cell receptor beta chains from one sample, sequenced in a study of T cells expressing NK-cell markers. Reprocessing the 5' RACE reads, TCRdb reports a single entry for every CDR3 protein and omits DNA. Recorded for this sample: 200,000 to 300,000 distinct CDR3 sequences. Sequences were obtained from blood T cells: a sorted CD56 or NKG2C T cell subset, CD4+ or CD8+ T cells, or bulk PBMC T cells (not recorded which). These receptors were collected from a man aged 18 to 29 in good health. Each CDR3 is given with its conserved first and last residue. Fields, in order: V gene, J gene, CDR3 protein.

v_call: TRBV5-1; j_call: TRBJ2-7; cdr3_aa: CASSVRTGDEQYF
v_call: TRBV6-1; j_call: TRBJ2-3; cdr3_aa: CASIVGGLSTDTQYF
v_call: TRBV19; j_call: TRBJ2-2; cdr3_aa: CASRARALTGELFF
v_call: TRBV20-1; j_call: TRBJ2-7; cdr3_aa: CSAQDRGRSYEQYF
v_call: TRBV5-5; j_call: TRBJ2-3; cdr3_aa: CASSLESGSGDTQYF
v_call: TRBV20-1; j_call: TRBJ2-1; cdr3_aa: CSARAPGLPNEQFF
v_call: TRBV12-3/TRBV12-4; j_call: TRBJ2-1; cdr3_aa: CASSPLGLSYNEQFF
v_call: TRBV29-1; j_call: TRBJ2-6; cdr3_aa: CSVDRATLTSGANVLTF
v_call: TRBV7-2; j_call: TRBJ1-1; cdr3_aa: CASSFWTGATEAFF
v_call: TRBV12-2; j_call: TRBJ2-5; cdr3_aa: CASRLVIEAGWETQYF
v_call: TRBV20-1; j_call: TRBJ2-5; cdr3_aa: CSASPPVPEAQYF
v_call: TRBV12-3/TRBV12-4; j_call: TRBJ2-3; cdr3_aa: CASSRNSGRSTDTQYF
v_call: TRBV5-1; j_call: TRBJ2-5; cdr3_aa: CASSLGRAQETQYF